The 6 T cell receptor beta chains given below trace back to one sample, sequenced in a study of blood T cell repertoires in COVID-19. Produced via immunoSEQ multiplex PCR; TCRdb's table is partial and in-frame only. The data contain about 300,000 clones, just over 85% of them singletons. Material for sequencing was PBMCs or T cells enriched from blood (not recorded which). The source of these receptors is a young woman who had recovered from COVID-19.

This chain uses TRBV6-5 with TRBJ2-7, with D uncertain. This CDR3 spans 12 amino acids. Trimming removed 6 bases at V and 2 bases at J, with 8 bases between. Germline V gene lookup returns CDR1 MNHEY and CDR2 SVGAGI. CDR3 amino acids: CASRALPYEQYF. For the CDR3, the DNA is TGTGCCAGCAGGGCCCTTCCCTACGAGCAGTACTTC.

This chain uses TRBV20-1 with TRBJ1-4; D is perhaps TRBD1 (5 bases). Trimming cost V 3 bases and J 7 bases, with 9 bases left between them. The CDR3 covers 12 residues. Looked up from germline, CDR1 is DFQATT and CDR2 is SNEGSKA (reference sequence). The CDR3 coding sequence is TGCAGTGCTAGTTGGCAGGGTGAAAAACTGTTTTTT. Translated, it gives CSASWQGEKLFF.

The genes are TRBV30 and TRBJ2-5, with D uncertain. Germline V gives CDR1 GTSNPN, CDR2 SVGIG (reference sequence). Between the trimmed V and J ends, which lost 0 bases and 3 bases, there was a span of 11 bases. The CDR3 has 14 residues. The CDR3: CAWSVIIPEETQYF. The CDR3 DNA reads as TGTGCCTGGAGTGTAATTATCCCCGAAGAGACCCAGTACTTC.

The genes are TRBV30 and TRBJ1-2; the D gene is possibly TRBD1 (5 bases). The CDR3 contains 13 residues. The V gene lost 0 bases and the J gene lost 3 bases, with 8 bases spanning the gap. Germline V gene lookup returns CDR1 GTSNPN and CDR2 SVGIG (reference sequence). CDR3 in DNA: TGTGCCTGGAGTGTAATGGGGCACTATGGCTACACCTTC. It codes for CAWSVMGHYGYTF.

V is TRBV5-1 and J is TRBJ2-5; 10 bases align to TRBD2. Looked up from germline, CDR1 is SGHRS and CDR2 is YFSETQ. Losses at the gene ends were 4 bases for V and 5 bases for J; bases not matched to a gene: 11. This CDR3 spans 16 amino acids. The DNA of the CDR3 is TGCGCCAGCAGCCGGGACGGGACTAGCGTTTGGGAGACCCAGTACTTC. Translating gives CASSRDGTSVWETQYF.

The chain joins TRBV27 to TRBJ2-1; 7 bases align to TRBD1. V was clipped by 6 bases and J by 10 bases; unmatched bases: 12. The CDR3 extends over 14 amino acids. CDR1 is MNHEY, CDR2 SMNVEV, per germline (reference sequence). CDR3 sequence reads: CASSPRPYRGEQFF. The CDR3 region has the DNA TGTGCCAGCAGCCCGAGGCCCTACAGGGGAGAGCAGTTCTTC.